The 3 T cell receptor beta chains in this list originate from one sample, sequenced in a study of T cells in Graves' hyperthyroidism and ophthalmopathy. The investigators amplified TCR beta CDR3 regions from RNA transcripts. The HTBI primer set drove a first-round RT-PCR of the TCR CDR3. Via MiXCR, TCRdb re-called the multiplex PCR reads, giving one row per CDR3 protein. The table lists approximately 600,000 distinct CDR3 sequences, around 20% of them singletons. The sample comprised blood. These receptors all come from a young man with Graves' ophthalmopathy.

This clonotype has only a few counts. The rearrangement uses TRBV7-8 and TRBJ2-5; tentatively, D is TRBD2 (5 bases). The CDR3 spans 17 residues. Trimming removed 1 base from V and 2 bases from J, with 17 bases in between. Germline V CDR1 and CDR2: SGHVS, FQNEAQ. CDR3 sequence reads: CASSLGRRRVSQETQYF. CDR3 sequence (DNA): TGTGCCAGCAGCTTAGGTCGACGGCGGGTATCACAAGAGACCCAGTACTTC.

This sequence joins TRBV29-1 and TRBJ2-7; D gene ambiguous. V gave up 3 bases and J gave up 0 bases, with 6 bases separating them. The CDR3 spans 12 residues. Germline CDR1 is SQVTM and CDR2 is ANQGSEA. CDR3 loop: CSVESFSYEQYF. CDR3 coding DNA: TGCAGCGTTGAGAGCTTCTCCTACGAGCAGTACTTC.

The chain carries TRBV10-2 and TRBJ1-2, with D possibly matching TRBD1 (5 bases). The CDR3 is made up of 15 amino acids. Germline CDR1 reads WSHSY; CDR2 reads SAAADI. V was shortened by 2 bases and J by 4 bases, with 14 bases between the two germline ends. The CDR3 reads CASSEVVGRAYGYTF. The CDR3 DNA reads as TGCGCCAGCAGTGAGGTAGTAGGCAGGGCCTATGGCTACACCTTC.